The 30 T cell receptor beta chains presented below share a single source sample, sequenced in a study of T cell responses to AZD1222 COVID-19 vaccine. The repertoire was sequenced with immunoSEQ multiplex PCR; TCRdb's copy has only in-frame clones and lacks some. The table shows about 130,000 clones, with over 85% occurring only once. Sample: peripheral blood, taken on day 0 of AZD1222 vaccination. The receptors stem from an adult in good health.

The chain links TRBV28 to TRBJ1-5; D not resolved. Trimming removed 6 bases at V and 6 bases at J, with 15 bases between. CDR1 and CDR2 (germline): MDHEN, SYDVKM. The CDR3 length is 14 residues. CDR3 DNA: TGTGCCAGCAGCCTCGGAGGGCTGGGTCAGCCCCAGCATTTT. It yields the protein CASSLGGLGQPQHF. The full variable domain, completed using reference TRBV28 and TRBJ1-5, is DVKVTQSSRYLVKRTGEKVFLECVQDMDHENMFWYRQDPGLGLRLIYFSYDVKMKEKGDIPEGYSVSREKKERFSLILESASTNQTSMYLCASSLGGLGQPQHFGDGTRLSIL.

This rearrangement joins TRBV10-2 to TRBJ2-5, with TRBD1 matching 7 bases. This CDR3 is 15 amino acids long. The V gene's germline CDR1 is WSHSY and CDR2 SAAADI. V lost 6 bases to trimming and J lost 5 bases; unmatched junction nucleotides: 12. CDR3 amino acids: CASRQSDRDWETQYF. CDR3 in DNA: TGCGCCAGCAGACAATCAGACAGGGATTGGGAGACCCAGTACTTC.

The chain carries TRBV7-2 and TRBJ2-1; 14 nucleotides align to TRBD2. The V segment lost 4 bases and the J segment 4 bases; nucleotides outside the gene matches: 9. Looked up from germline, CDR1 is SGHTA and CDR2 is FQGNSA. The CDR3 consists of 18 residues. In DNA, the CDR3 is TGTGCCAGCAGCTCGGGAAGGGGACTAGCGGGAGTGTACAATGAGCAGTTCTTC. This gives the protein CASSSGRGLAGVYNEQFF.

For the CDR3, the DNA is TGTGCCAGCACCAATGGACAGCGGACTGAAGCTTTCTTT. Its translation is CASTNGQRTEAFF. The V call is TRBV28, the J call TRBJ1-1, with D maybe TRBD1 (6 bases). Germline V gene data show CDR1 as MDHEN and CDR2 as SYDVKM. There are 13 residues in the CDR3. V lost 7 bases, J lost 5 bases, and 14 bases lay in between.

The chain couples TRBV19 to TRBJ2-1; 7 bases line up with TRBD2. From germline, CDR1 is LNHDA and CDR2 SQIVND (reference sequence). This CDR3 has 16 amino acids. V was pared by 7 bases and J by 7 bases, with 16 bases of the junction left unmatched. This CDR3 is CASTFSGTTEGNEQFF. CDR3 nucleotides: TGTGCCAGTACCTTCTCGGGGACTACGGAAGGGAATGAGCAGTTCTTC. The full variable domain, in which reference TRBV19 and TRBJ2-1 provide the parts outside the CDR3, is DGGITQSPKYLFRKEGQNVTLSCEQNLNHDAMYWYRQDPGQGLRLIYYSQIVNDFQKGDIAEGYSVSREKKESFPLTVTSAQKNPTAFYLCASTFSGTTEGNEQFFGPGTRLTVL.

The CDR3 region has the DNA TGTGCCAGCAGCTTAGACTATACCTACACTGAAGCTTTCTTT. Amino acid sequence: CASSLDYTYTEAFF. The chain recombines TRBV11-2 with TRBJ1-1, with unresolved D. V lost 0 bases, J lost 3 bases, and 8 bases lay in between. CDR3 length: 14 amino acids. Germline CDR1 reads SGHAT; CDR2 reads FQNNGV. The variable domain in full, with the rest retrieved from reference TRBV11-2 and TRBJ1-1, is EAGVAQSPRYKIIEKRQSVAFWCNPISGHATLYWYQQILGQGPKLLIQFQNNGVVDDSQLPKDRFSAERLKGVDSTLKIQPAKLEDSAVYLCASSLDYTYTEAFFGQGTRLTVV.

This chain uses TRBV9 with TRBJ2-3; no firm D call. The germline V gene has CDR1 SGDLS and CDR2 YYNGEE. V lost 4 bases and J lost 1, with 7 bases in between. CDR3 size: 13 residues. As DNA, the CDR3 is TGTGCCAGCAGCATAAGGGGCACAGATACGCAGTATTTT. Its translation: CASSIRGTDTQYF.

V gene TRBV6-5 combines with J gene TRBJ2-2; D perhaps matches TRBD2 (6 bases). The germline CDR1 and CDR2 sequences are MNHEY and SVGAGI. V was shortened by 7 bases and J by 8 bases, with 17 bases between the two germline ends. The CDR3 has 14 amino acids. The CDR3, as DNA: TGTGCCAGCACAGCCAGGCGGGGAGGTGGGGAGCTGTTTTTT. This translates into CASTARRGGGELFF.

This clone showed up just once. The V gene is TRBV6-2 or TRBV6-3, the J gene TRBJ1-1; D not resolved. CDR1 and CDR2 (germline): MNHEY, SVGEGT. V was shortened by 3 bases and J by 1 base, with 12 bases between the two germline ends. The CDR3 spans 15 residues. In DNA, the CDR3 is TGTGCCAGCAGTTATATCCCGACGGGGAACACTGAAGCTTTCTTT. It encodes CASSYIPTGNTEAFF.

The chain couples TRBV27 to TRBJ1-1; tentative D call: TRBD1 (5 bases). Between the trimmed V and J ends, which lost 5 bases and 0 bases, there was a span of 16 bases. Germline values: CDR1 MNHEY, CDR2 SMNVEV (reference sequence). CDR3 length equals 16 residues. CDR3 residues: CASSQGGLLMNTEAFF. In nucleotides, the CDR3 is TGTGCCAGCAGTCAGGGCGGGCTTCTAATGAACACTGAAGCTTTCTTT.

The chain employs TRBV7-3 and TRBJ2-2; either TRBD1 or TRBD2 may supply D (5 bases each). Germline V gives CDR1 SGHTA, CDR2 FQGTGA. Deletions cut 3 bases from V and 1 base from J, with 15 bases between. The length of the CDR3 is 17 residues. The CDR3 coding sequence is TGTGCCAGCAGCTTGAGGGGTAACAATCTGAACACCGGGGAGCTGTTTTTT. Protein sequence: CASSLRGNNLNTGELFF.

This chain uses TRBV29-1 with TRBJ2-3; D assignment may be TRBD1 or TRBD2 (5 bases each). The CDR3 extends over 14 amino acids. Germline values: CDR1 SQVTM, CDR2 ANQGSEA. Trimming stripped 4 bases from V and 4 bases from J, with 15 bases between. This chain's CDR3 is CSVVVGELADTQYF. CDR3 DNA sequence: TGCAGCGTTGTGGTGGGGGAGTTAGCAGATACGCAGTATTTT.

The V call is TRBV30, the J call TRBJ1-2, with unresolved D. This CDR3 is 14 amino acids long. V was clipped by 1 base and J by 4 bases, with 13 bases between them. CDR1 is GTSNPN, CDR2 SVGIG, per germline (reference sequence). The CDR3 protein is CAWSATPGPYGYTF. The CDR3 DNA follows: TGTGCCTGGAGTGCGACCCCAGGACCCTATGGCTACACCTTC. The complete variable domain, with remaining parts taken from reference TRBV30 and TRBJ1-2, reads SQTIHQWPATLVQPVGSPLSLECTVEGTSNPNLYWYRQAAGRGLQLLFYSVGIGQISSEVPQNLSASRPQDRQFILSSKKLLLSDSGFYLCAWSATPGPYGYTFGSGTRLTVV.

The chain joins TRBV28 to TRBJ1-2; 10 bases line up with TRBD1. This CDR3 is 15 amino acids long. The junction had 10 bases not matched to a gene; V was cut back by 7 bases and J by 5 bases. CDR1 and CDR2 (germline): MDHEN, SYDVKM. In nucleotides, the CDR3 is TGTGCCAGCACCCCCCGGGACAGGGGTGGATATGGCTACACCTTC. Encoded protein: CASTPRDRGGYGYTF.

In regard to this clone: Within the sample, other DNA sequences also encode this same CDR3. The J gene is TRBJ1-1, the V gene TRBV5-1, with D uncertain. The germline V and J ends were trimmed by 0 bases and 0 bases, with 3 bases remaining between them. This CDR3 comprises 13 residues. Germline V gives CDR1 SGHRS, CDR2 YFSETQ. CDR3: CASSLAVNTEAFF. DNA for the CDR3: TGCGCCAGCAGCTTGGCGGTGAACACTGAAGCTTTCTTT.

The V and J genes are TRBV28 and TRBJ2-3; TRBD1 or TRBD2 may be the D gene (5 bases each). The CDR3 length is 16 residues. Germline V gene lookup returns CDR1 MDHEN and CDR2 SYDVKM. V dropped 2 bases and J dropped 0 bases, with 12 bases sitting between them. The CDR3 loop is CASSLLRGSSTDTQYF. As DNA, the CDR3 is TGTGCCAGCAGTTTACTGAGGGGATCTAGCACAGATACGCAGTATTTT.

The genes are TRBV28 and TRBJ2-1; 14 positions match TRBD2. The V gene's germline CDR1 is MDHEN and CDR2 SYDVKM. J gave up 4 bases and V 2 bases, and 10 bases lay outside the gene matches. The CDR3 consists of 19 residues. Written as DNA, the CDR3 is TGTGCCAGCAGTTTAGGGACTAGCGGGAGAGGTGGGCAATACAATGAGCAGTTCTTC. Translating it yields CASSLGTSGRGGQYNEQFF.

CDR3: CASSTSGSYEQYF. As DNA, the CDR3 is TGTGCCAGCAGCACAAGCGGCTCCTACGAGCAGTACTTC. The chain carries TRBV3-1 (or the pseudogene TRBV3-2) and TRBJ2-7; D might be TRBD2 (5 bases). V lost 5 bases, J lost 0 bases, and 8 bases lay in between. CDR1 is LGHDT, CDR2 YNNKEL, per germline (reference sequence). The CDR3 covers 13 residues.

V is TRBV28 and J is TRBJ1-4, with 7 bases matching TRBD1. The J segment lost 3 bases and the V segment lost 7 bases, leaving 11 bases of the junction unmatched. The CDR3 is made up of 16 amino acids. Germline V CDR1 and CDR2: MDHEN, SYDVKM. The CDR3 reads CASTPRGSLPNEKLFF. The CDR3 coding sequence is TGTGCCAGCACCCCCAGGGGGAGTCTACCTAATGAAAAACTGTTTTTT.

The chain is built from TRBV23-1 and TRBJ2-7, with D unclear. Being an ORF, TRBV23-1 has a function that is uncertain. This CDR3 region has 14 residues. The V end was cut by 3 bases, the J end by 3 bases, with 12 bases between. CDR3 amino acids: CASSHLAPSYEQYF. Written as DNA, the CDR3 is TGCGCCAGCAGTCATCTGGCCCCGAGCTACGAGCAGTACTTC.

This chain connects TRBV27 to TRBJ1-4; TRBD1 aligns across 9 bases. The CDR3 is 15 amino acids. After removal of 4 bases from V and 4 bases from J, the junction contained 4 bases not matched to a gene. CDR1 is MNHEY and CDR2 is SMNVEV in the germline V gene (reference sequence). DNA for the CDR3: TGTGCCAGCAGTTCCTCGACAGGGGGTAATGAAAAACTGTTTTTT. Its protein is CASSSSTGGNEKLFF.

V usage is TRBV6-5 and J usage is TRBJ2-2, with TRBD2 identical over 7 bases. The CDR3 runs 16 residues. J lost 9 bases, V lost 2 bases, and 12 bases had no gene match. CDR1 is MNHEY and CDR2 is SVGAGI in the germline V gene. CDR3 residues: CASSYTRTSARRELFF. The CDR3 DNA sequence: TGTGCCAGCAGTTACACGCGGACTAGTGCACGTCGGGAGCTGTTTTTT.

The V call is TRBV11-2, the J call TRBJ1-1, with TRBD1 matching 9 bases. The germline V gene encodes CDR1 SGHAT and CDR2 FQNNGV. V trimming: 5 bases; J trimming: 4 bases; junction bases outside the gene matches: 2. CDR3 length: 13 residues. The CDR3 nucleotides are TGTGCCAGCAGCGTGGACAGGGGCACTGAAGCTTTCTTT. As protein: CASSVDRGTEAFF.

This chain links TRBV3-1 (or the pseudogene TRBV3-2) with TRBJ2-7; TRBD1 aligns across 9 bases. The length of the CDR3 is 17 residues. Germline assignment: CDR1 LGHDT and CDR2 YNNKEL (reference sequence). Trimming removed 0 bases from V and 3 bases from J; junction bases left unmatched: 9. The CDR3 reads CASSQDRDRVPNYEQYF. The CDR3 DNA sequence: TGTGCCAGCAGCCAAGATCGGGACAGGGTCCCCAACTACGAGCAGTACTTC.

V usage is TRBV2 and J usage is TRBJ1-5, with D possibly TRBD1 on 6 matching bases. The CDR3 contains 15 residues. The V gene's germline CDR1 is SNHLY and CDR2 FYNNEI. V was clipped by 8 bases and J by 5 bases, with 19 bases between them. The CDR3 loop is CASAITGSPDQPQHF. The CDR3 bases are TGTGCCAGCGCGATCACAGGGAGCCCTGATCAGCCCCAGCATTTT.

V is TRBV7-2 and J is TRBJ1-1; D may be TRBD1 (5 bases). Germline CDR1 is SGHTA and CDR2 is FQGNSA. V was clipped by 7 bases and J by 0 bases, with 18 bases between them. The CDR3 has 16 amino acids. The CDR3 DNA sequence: TGTGCCAGCACCGCTGGGGGGTTCCTTATGAACACTGAAGCTTTCTTT. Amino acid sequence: CASTAGGFLMNTEAFF.

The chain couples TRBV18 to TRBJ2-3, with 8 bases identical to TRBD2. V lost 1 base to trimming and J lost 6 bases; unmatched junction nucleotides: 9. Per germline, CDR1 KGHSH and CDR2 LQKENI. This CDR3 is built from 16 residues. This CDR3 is CASSPQAGVGADTQYF. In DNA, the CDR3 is TGTGCCAGCTCACCACAAGCGGGAGTTGGAGCGGATACGCAGTATTTT.

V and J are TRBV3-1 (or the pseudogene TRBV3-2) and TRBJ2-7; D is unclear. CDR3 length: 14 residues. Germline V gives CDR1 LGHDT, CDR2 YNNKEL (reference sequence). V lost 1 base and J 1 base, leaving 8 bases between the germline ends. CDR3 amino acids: CASSQGLRSYEQYF. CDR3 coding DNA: TGTGCCAGCAGCCAAGGTCTCCGGTCCTACGAGCAGTACTTC.

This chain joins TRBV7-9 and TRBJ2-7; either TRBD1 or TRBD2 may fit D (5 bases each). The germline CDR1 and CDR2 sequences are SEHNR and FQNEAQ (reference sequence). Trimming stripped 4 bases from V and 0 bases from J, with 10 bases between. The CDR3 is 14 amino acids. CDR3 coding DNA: TGTGCCAGCAGCTCGGGACGGTTCTCCTACGAGCAGTACTTC. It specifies CASSSGRFSYEQYF.

The CDR3 loop reads CASSPGDEKLFF. CDR3 sequence (DNA): TGTGCCAGCTCACCGGGGGATGAAAAACTGTTTTTT. The rearrangement links TRBV18 to TRBJ1-4; perhaps TRBD1 as D (5 bases). The V end was cut by 3 bases, the J end by 6 bases, with 5 bases between. The CDR3 contains 12 residues. Germline CDR1 reads KGHSH; CDR2 reads LQKENI.